This entry features one TCR beta chain sequence. Its specificity is unknown. TCRdb keeps only in-frame clones here, not all; method: immunoSEQ multiplex PCR. There are over 130,000 clones in the sample; about 94% occur only once, and less than 5% lies in the top ten. The data are from a study of T cell responses to AZD1222 COVID-19 vaccine. There are 16 residues in the CDR3. The germline gives CDR1 KGHSH, CDR2 LQKENI. V gave up 3 bases and J gave up 5 bases; unmatched junction bases: 13. Findings and caveats of the study: Vaccination with two AZD1222 doses was followed by a rise in Spike-specific TCR breadth and depth. The CD4 TCRs associated with vaccination extended across spike and predominated at 160-218 and 743-854. Most donors were white British, females outnumbered males, and clonal diversity was possibly underestimated. As reported, nearly half of all spike-specific TCRs target variant regions that are unmutated.

Material: peripheral blood, obtained 28 days after the second AZD1222 dose. V usage is TRBV18 and J usage is TRBJ2-7; 7 bases align to TRBD2. The TCR sequence derives from an adult who received the AZD1222 COVID-19 vaccine. The CDR3 DNA is TGTGCCAGCTCACCCGGGATGGGAGGGCCTCCTGACGAGCAGTACTTC. Its translation: CASSPGMGGPPDEQYF.